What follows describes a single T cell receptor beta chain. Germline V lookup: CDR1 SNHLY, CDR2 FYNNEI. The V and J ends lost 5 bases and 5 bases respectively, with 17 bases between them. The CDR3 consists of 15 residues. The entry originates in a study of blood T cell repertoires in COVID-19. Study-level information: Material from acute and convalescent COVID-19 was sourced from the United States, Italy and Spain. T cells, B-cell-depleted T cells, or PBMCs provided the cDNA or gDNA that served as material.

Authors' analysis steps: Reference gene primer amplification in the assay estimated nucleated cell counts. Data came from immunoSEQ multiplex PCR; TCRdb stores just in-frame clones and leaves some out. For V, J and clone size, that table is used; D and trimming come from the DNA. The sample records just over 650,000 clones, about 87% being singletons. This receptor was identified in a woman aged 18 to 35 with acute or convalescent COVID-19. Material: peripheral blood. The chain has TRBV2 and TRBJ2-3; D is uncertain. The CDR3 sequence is CASSPEALYEDTQYF. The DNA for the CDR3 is TGTGCCAGCAGTCCCGAAGCGCTGTACGAAGATACGCAGTATTTT.